This is a list of T cell receptor beta chains from one sample in a study of shared clonotypes between healthy human individuals. The assay was immunoSEQ multiplex PCR, and TCRdb's table has in-frame clones only and misses some. The repertoire holds 2 million to 3 million clones, with more than 80% as singletons. The sample consisted of naive CD4+ T cells sorted from blood. These receptors all stem from a man between 18 and 29 years old in good health. The CDR3 runs from the conserved cysteine through the conserved F or W. A D gene is named only where the DNA matches it firmly. Where a row states a size, it is once, few, many or the class of an expanded clone; other rows omit it.

>TRBJ2-3|-|TRBD2|TRBV5-6
CASSFASGTSKDTQYF
TGTGCCAGCAGCTTCGCCTCCGGGACTAGCAAGGATACGCAGTATTTT
>TRBJ1-1|-|TRBD1|TRBV7-9
CASSETGTWGTEAFF
TGTGCCAGCAGCGAGACAGGGACCTGGGGCACTGAAGCTTTCTTT
>TRBJ1-1|few|-|TRBV14
CASSQLRNTEAFF
TGTGCCAGCAGCCAATTACGGAACACTGAAGCTTTCTTT
>TRBJ2-2|-|TRBD1|TRBV19
CASTRQGAGTGELFF
TGTGCCAGTACCCGACAGGGGGCAGGCACCGGGGAGCTGTTTTTT
>TRBJ1-1|-|-|TRBV7-2
CASSLSLLAVRGTEAFF
TGTGCCAGCAGCTTAAGTCTACTAGCGGTGAGAGGCACTGAAGCTTTCTTT
>TRBJ1-4|once|-|TRBV5-1
CASSLGREKLFF
TGCGCCAGCAGCTTGGGCAGGGAGAAACTGTTTTTT
>TRBJ2-7|-|-|TRBV9
CASSVGVNSYEQYF
TGTGCCAGCAGCGTCGGGGTTAACTCCTACGAGCAGTACTTC
>TRBJ2-3|-|-|TRBV5-8
CASGAWGADTQYF
TGTGCCAGCGGAGCCTGGGGCGCAGATACGCAGTATTTT
>TRBJ1-2|few|-|TRBV30
CAWSVSTLGYGYTF
TGTGCCTGGAGTGTAAGCACCCTCGGCTATGGCTACACCTTC
>TRBJ2-1|once|-|TRBV2
CASSENPAGSYNEQFF
TGTGCCAGCAGTGAAAACCCTGCGGGGTCCTACAATGAGCAGTTCTTC
>TRBJ1-4|-|-|TRBV7-9
CASSLGVGEKLFF
TGTGCCAGCAGCTTAGGGGTTGGGGAAAAACTGTTTTTT
>TRBJ2-3|-|-|TRBV19
CASSHGQPTSTDTQYF
TGTGCCAGTAGTCATGGACAGCCCACTAGCACAGATACGCAGTATTTT
>TRBJ1-2|-|-|TRBV11-3
CASSLVGYGYTF
TGTGCCAGCAGCTTAGTAGGGTATGGCTACACCTTC
>TRBJ2-1|-|-|TRBV7-2
CASSLGERGEQFF
TGTGCCAGCAGCTTAGGAGAAAGAGGGGAGCAGTTCTTC
>TRBJ1-1|-|TRBD1|TRBV6-6
CASSRPGQGNTEAFF
TGTGCCAGCAGTCGGCCGGGACAGGGGAACACTGAAGCTTTCTTT
>TRBJ1-2|once|TRBD1|TRBV6-5
CASRTGGHGYTF
TGTGCCAGCAGGACAGGGGGCCACGGCTACACCTTC
>TRBJ2-7|-|-|TRBV6-5
CASGPHRTDYEQYF
TGTGCCAGTGGACCCCACAGGACGGACTACGAGCAGTACTTC
>TRBJ1-5|-|-|TRBV28
CASIPTTGGSNQPQHF
TGTGCCAGCATCCCGACTACGGGTGGAAGCAATCAGCCCCAGCATTTT
>TRBJ1-6|few|-|TRBV10-3
CAISEMANGSPLHF
TGTGCCATCAGTGAGATGGCAAATGGATCACCCCTCCACTTT
>TRBJ1-1|-|-|TRBV9
CASSVAGRGTEAFF
TGTGCCAGCAGCGTAGCTGGGAGGGGGACTGAAGCTTTCTTT
>TRBJ2-2|-|-|TRBV9
CASSVDMEAGELFF
TGTGCCAGCAGCGTAGATATGGAGGCCGGGGAGCTGTTTTTT
>TRBJ2-6|-|-|TRBV19
CASSIEGGTGANVLTF
TGTGCCAGTAGTATAGAAGGGGGGACTGGGGCCAACGTCCTGACTTTC
>TRBJ1-1|-|TRBD1|TRBV30
CAWRGQGVTEAFF
TGTGCCTGGAGGGGACAGGGGGTAACTGAAGCTTTCTTT
>TRBJ1-4|-|-|TRBV6-6
CASSVGGAGGEKLFF
TGTGCCAGCAGTGTGGGAGGAGCCGGGGGTGAAAAACTGTTTTTT
>TRBJ1-1|-|-|TRBV10-3
CAISDPALNTEAFF
TGTGCCATCAGTGACCCGGCGTTGAACACTGAAGCTTTCTTT
>TRBJ1-5|-|-|TRBV30
CAWSENRLRVKTQPQHF
TGTGCCTGGAGTGAGAACAGGCTACGTGTCAAGACTCAGCCCCAGCATTTT
>TRBJ1-4|once|-|TRBV28
CATLGRINEKLFF
TGTGCCACCCTGGGACGGATAAATGAAAAACTGTTTTTT
>TRBJ1-2|-|-|TRBV30
CAWTGAPRGYTF
TGTGCCTGGACAGGGGCACCCCGGGGCTACACCTTC
>TRBJ2-7|-|-|TRBV7-6
CASSLAGGDPYEQYF
TGTGCCAGCAGCTTAGCCGGAGGGGACCCCTACGAGCAGTACTTC
>TRBJ2-7|-|-|TRBV5-5
CASSLAPAGFSPYEQYF
TGTGCCAGCAGCCTGGCCCCCGCGGGGTTTTCACCCTACGAGCAGTACTTC
>TRBJ2-1|-|TRBD2|TRBV27
CASSSFPGLAGIEQFF
TGTGCCAGCAGTTCCTTCCCGGGACTAGCGGGAATTGAGCAGTTCTTC
>TRBJ1-3|-|-|TRBV7-6
CASSLRGSGNTIYF
TGTGCCAGCAGCTTACGGGGCTCTGGAAACACCATATATTTT
>TRBJ1-6|-|-|TRBV19
CASSMSRPNSPLHF
TGTGCCAGTAGTATGAGCCGGCCAAATTCACCCCTCCACTTT
>TRBJ1-5|-|-|TRBV28
CASSFTLGVPGVYSNQPQHF
TGTGCCAGCAGTTTCACCCTCGGGGTCCCGGGAGTCTATAGCAATCAGCCCCAGCATTTT
>TRBJ1-4|-|TRBD1|TRBV25-1
CASRATGGTNEKLFF
TGTGCCAGCAGAGCGACAGGGGGAACTAATGAAAAACTGTTTTTT
>TRBJ1-1|-|-|TRBV14
CASSQMVNTEAFF
TGTGCCAGCAGCCAAATGGTTAACACTGAAGCTTTCTTT
>TRBJ2-3|-|TRBD1|TRBV2
CASSPEGQGRTDTQYF
TGTGCCAGCAGCCCCGAGGGACAGGGGCGGACAGATACGCAGTATTTT
>TRBJ1-1|once|-|TRBV18
CASSPGVDTEAFF
TGTGCCAGCTCCCCAGGAGTAGACACTGAAGCTTTCTTT
>TRBJ2-5|-|TRBD1|TRBV19
CASSRAQGAAQETQYF
TGTGCCAGTAGTAGGGCTCAGGGGGCGGCCCAAGAGACCCAGTACTTC
>TRBJ1-5|once|-|TRBV28
CASNVAGVNQPQHF
TGTGCCAGCAACGTTGCAGGGGTCAATCAGCCCCAGCATTTT
>TRBJ2-5|-|-|TRBV2
CASSEAGTTYQETQYF
TGTGCCAGCAGTGAAGCGGGGACCACGTACCAAGAGACCCAGTACTTC
>TRBJ1-5|-|-|TRBV27
CASSSLGGAQHF
TGTGCCAGCAGTTCACTTGGGGGCGCCCAGCATTTT
>TRBJ1-3|-|-|TRBV5-1
CASSHTSSSGNTIYF
TGCGCCAGCAGTCATACCTCCAGCTCTGGAAACACCATATATTTT
>TRBJ2-3|-|TRBD1|TRBV7-2
CASSLTGGAVDTQYF
TGTGCCAGCAGCTTAACAGGGGGCGCGGTAGATACGCAGTATTTT
>TRBJ2-7|-|TRBD2|TRBV11-2
CASTPGASGGYEQYF
TGTGCCAGCACCCCTGGGGCTAGCGGGGGCTACGAGCAGTACTTC
>TRBJ1-1|-|-|TRBV6-5
CASSYSGTGRNGAFF
TGTGCCAGCAGTTACTCTGGCACAGGGCGAAACGGAGCTTTCTTT
>TRBJ2-7|-|TRBD1|TRBV2
CASKAGTGLNYEQYF
TGTGCCAGCAAGGCCGGGACAGGGCTTAACTACGAGCAGTACTTC
>TRBJ2-3|-|-|TRBV7-6
CASSFNPGTLSTDTQYF
TGTGCCAGCAGCTTTAATCCGGGGACACTTAGCACAGATACGCAGTATTTT
>TRBJ1-2|-|TRBD1|TRBV7-9
CASSWFGGQANYGYTF
TGTGCCAGCAGCTGGTTCGGGGGACAGGCGAACTATGGCTACACCTTC
>TRBJ2-5|-|-|TRBV5-1
CASSLGSFPETQYF
TGCGCCAGCAGCTTGGGTAGCTTCCCAGAGACCCAGTACTTC
>TRBJ1-4|once|-|TRBV7-2
CASSLSVATNEKLFF
TGTGCCAGCAGCTTAAGTGTAGCAACTAATGAAAAACTGTTTTTT
>TRBJ1-2|-|-|TRBV7-9
CASSLDQEVGGYTF
TGTGCCAGCAGCTTAGATCAGGAGGTTGGGGGCTACACCTTC
>TRBJ1-2|once|-|TRBV4-3
CASSQDLRGITF
TGCGCCAGCAGCCAAGATCTACGGGGTATAACCTTC
>TRBJ2-7|-|-|TRBV7-2
CASSQPGARSYEQYF
TGTGCCAGCAGCCAACCGGGGGCCCGCTCCTACGAGCAGTACTTC
>TRBJ2-5|-|-|TRBV5-4
CASSLGTLQETQYF
TGTGCCAGCAGCTTGGGGACTCTCCAAGAGACCCAGTACTTC